The 10 T cell receptor beta chains listed next were all sequenced from one sample in a study of blood T cell repertoires in COVID-19. The repertoire was sequenced with immunoSEQ multiplex PCR; TCRdb's copy has only in-frame clones and lacks some. The data show about 6,800 clones, more than 85% seen once. The material sequenced was peripheral blood. The receptor source for this set is a human donor in a cohort sampled during active COVID-19.

V and J are TRBV2 and TRBJ2-2; 11 positions agree with TRBD2. V trimming: 6 bases; J trimming: 4 bases; junction bases outside the gene matches: 7. This CDR3 is built from 16 residues. CDR1 is SNHLY, CDR2 FYNNEI, per germline. The CDR3 nucleotides are TGTGCCAGCAGAGAAAGACTAGCGGGAACCACCGGGGAGCTGTTTTTT. It is translated as CASRERLAGTTGELFF.

This clone was counted a few times. The genes are TRBV29-1 and TRBJ2-5, with 9 bases identical to TRBD2. The J segment lost 3 bases and the V segment lost 4 bases, leaving 3 bases of the junction unmatched. This CDR3 has 13 residues. Germline CDR1 SQVTM, CDR2 ANQGSEA. The CDR3 DNA sequence: TGCAGCGTTGTACTAGCGGGTGAAGAGACCCAGTACTTC. This sequence encodes CSVVLAGEETQYF.

A single count supports this clone. The chain employs TRBV2 and TRBJ1-1; 8 bases fit TRBD1. The CDR3 extends over 15 amino acids. The germline V gene has CDR1 SNHLY and CDR2 FYNNEI. The V segment lost 2 bases and the J segment 9 bases; nucleotides outside the gene matches: 11. CDR3 in DNA: TGTGCCAGCAGTGAATGGTTGGGGACAGGAAAGAAAGCTTTCTTT. Translated: CASSEWLGTGKKAFF.

The V gene is TRBV7-9, the J gene TRBJ1-4; 11 bases line up with TRBD1. The CDR3 spans 16 residues. The ends lost 6 bases at V and 8 bases at J; junction bases unmatched: 11. Germline CDR1 SEHNR, CDR2 FQNEAQ (reference sequence). The CDR3 sequence is CASRIGTGGSGEKLFF. The DNA of the CDR3 is TGTGCCAGCAGGATCGGGACAGGGGGTAGCGGAGAAAAACTGTTTTTT.

The V and J genes are TRBV7-9 and TRBJ2-7; TRBD1 matches at 8 bases. The CDR3 has 16 residues. Germline CDR1 reads SEHNR; CDR2 reads FQNEAQ (reference sequence). V was pared by 6 bases and J by 1 base, with 11 bases of the junction left unmatched. As DNA, the CDR3 is TGTGCCAGCAGTAGCACCTCAGGGGGCTGGTCCTACGAGCAGTACTTC. This codes for CASSSTSGGWSYEQYF.

Regarding this clone: A junction end diverges from the germline sequence, so it may reflect a read error. V and J are TRBV7-7 and TRBJ2-1, with TRBD1 matching 11 bases. This CDR3 is 13 amino acids long. CDR1 and CDR2 (germline): SSHAT, FNYEAQ (reference sequence). The DNA of the CDR3 is TGTGCTAGCAGACCGGGACAGGGGGGTGAGCAGTTCTTC. Its protein product is CASRPGQGGEQFF.

CDR3 protein: CASRGTGSVLHF. The CDR3 bases are TGTGCCAGCAGGGGGACAGGGTCGGTCCTCCACTTT. The chain joins TRBV2 to TRBJ1-6; 9 bases map to TRBD1. Trimming at V came to 6 bases and at J to 15 bases, leaving 6 bases not matched to a gene. Germline V gives CDR1 SNHLY, CDR2 FYNNEI. This CDR3 has 12 residues. Complete variable domain (other parts from reference TRBV2 and TRBJ1-6): EPEVTQTPSHQVTQMGQEVILRCVPISNHLYFYWYRQILGQKVEFLVSFYNNEISEKSEIFDDQFSVERPDGSNFTLKIRSTKLEDSAMYFCASRGTGSVLHFGNGTRLTVT.

J is TRBJ2-7 and V is TRBV4-1, with a tentative D call TRBD1 (5 bases). Per germline, CDR1 MGHRA and CDR2 YSYEKL. There are 14 residues in the CDR3. Deletions cut 1 base from V and 6 bases from J, with 13 bases between. The CDR3 loop reads CASSQVEITGEQYF. CDR3 nucleotide sequence: TGCGCCAGCAGCCAAGTGGAAATAACAGGCGAGCAGTACTTC.

This chain joins TRBV5-5 and TRBJ1-6, with D perhaps TRBD1 (6 bases). CDR3 size: 12 residues. Trimming took off 3 bases at V and 12 bases at J, with 10 bases between the two ends. Germline assignment: CDR1 SGHKS and CDR2 YYEKEE (reference sequence). In nucleotides, the CDR3 is TGTGCCAGCAGCTACAGGGTCGGACCCCTCCACTTT. This codes for CASSYRVGPLHF.

CDR3 amino acids: CASSLSGRNSGNTIYF. The CDR3 DNA reads as TGCGCCAGCAGCCTTAGCGGACGGAACTCTGGAAACACCATATATTTT. This chain uses TRBV5-1 with TRBJ1-3; D remains unclear. The CDR3 spans 16 residues. Trimming pared 4 bases from V and 0 bases from J, leaving 14 bases between. Germline CDR1 SGHRS, CDR2 YFSETQ.